These 22 T cell receptor beta chains share one sample of origin, sequenced in a study of blood T cell repertoires in COVID-19. The data were produced by immunoSEQ multiplex PCR, yet TCRdb's version contains in-frame clones alone and is incomplete. The table shows 55,000 to 85,000 clones, with more than 60% occurring only once. Input material: peripheral blood. The receptors stem from a man aged 55 to 70 with acute or convalescent COVID-19.

The rearrangement links TRBV5-1 to TRBJ1-2; D might be TRBD1 (5 bases). This CDR3 region has 14 residues. Trimming cost V 4 bases and J 5 bases, with 15 bases left between them. The germline V gene encodes CDR1 SGHRS and CDR2 YFSETQ. CDR3 sequence: CASSQDTTDYGYTF. As DNA, the CDR3 is TGCGCCAGCAGCCAAGACACGACAGATTATGGCTACACCTTC. The full variable domain, rest sourced from reference TRBV5-1 and TRBJ1-2, is KAGVTQTPRYLIKTRGQQVTLSCSPISGHRSVSWYQQTPGQGLQFLFEYFSETQRNKGNFPGRFSGRQFSNSRSEMNVSTLELGDSALYLCASSQDTTDYGYTFGSGTRLTVV.

This chain joins TRBV2 and TRBJ2-1, with 8 bases matching TRBD2. V shed 9 bases and J 6 bases; nucleotides not matched to a gene: 7. CDR1 is SNHLY, CDR2 FYNNEI, per germline. The CDR3 extends over 13 amino acids. DNA of the CDR3: TGTGCCAGAGGGACTAGAGAGAGCAATGAGCAGTTCTTC. Protein sequence: CARGTRESNEQFF. Together with reference TRBV2 and TRBJ2-1, the CDR3 gives the full variable domain: EPEVTQTPSHQVTQMGQEVILRCVPISNHLYFYWYRQILGQKVEFLVSFYNNEISEKSEIFDDQFSVERPDGSNFTLKIRSTKLEDSAMYFCARGTRESNEQFFGPGTRLTVL.

This chain joins TRBV10-3 and TRBJ2-1; 10 nucleotides match TRBD1. This CDR3 is built from 15 residues. CDR1 is ENHRY and CDR2 is SYGVKD in the germline V gene. V lost 6 bases to trimming and J lost 6 bases; unmatched junction nucleotides: 8. CDR3 region: CAIRGDRGQGNEQFF. CDR3 bases: TGTGCCATCAGGGGTGACAGGGGGCAAGGCAATGAGCAGTTCTTC.

This clone came up many times. The sample has other DNA sequences that encode this CDR3 too. V and J are TRBV19 and TRBJ2-7; TRBD1 agrees at 8 bases. Germline-derived CDR1 and CDR2 are LNHDA and SQIVND (reference sequence). The CDR3 is 14 amino acids. The ends lost 8 bases at V and 1 base at J; junction bases unmatched: 7. The CDR3, as DNA: TGTGCCAGTTCCCAGGACAGGGAGTCCTACGAGCAGTACTTC. It codes for CASSQDRESYEQYF.

This chain connects TRBV9 to TRBJ2-1; no definite D call. The V end lost 3 bases, the J end lost 2 bases, and 9 bases lay between the germline ends. The CDR3 spans 14 residues. Looked up from germline, CDR1 is SGDLS and CDR2 is YYNGEE. Here the CDR3 reads CASSGEVAYNEQFF. The CDR3 nucleotides read TGTGCCAGCAGCGGAGAGGTCGCCTACAATGAGCAGTTCTTC.

This clone has just one count. The chain combines TRBV30 with TRBJ1-1, with D perhaps TRBD1 (6 bases). Germline assignment: CDR1 GTSNPN and CDR2 SVGIG (reference sequence). V lost 6 bases and J 11 bases, leaving 16 bases between the germline ends. The CDR3 consists of 11 residues. The CDR3 here is CACGKGTNAFF. CDR3 coding DNA: TGTGCCTGCGGAAAGGGGACAAACGCTTTCTTT. Using reference TRBV30 and TRBJ1-1 for the parts outside the CDR3, the full variable domain is SQTIHQWPATLVQPVGSPLSLECTVEGTSNPNLYWYRQAAGRGLQLLFYSVGIGQISSEVPQNLSASRPQDRQFILSSKKLLLSDSGFYLCACGKGTNAFFGQGTRLTVV.

There are many counts of this clone. The V gene is TRBV20-1, the J gene TRBJ2-7, with a weak D call TRBD2 (5 bases). The V end was cut by 3 bases, the J end by 5 bases, with 8 bases between. The CDR3 covers 11 residues. CDR1 is DFQATT, CDR2 SNEGSKA, per germline (reference sequence). CDR3 protein: CSASRGDEQYF. The CDR3 bases are TGCAGTGCTAGTCGGGGAGACGAGCAGTACTTC.

V gene TRBV7-2 combines with J gene TRBJ1-3; 7 bases line up with TRBD1. CDR1 and CDR2 from the germline V gene are SGHTA and FQGNSA. This CDR3 region has 16 residues. The V and J ends lost 2 bases and 0 bases, in that order; junction bases with no gene match: 4. The CDR3 region is CASSLSGTASGNTIYF. In DNA form, the CDR3 reads TGTGCCAGCAGCTTATCCGGGACAGCCTCTGGAAACACCATATATTTT.

V is TRBV7-2 and J is TRBJ2-7; possible D gene TRBD1, 6 bases. The germline CDR1 and CDR2 sequences are SGHTA and FQGNSA. V shed 5 bases and J shed 7 bases, with 15 bases lying between them. The CDR3 loop spans 13 amino acids. The DNA of the CDR3 is TGTGCCAGCAGCGCGTCAGGGGCTCGGGAGCAGTACTTC. Translating gives CASSASGAREQYF. Based on the CDR3 plus reference TRBV7-2 and TRBJ2-7, the full variable domain is GAGVSQSPSNKVTEKGKDVELRCDPISGHTALYWYRQSLGQGLEFLIYFQGNSAPDKSGLPSDRFSAERTGGSVSTLTIQRTQQEDSAVYLCASSASGAREQYFGPGTRLTVT.

The chain has TRBV10-3 and TRBJ2-2; D is possibly TRBD2 (6 bases). Trimming stripped 11 bases from V and 3 bases from J, with 16 bases between. Germline V CDR1 and CDR2: ENHRY, SYGVKD. The CDR3 is 14 residues long. The CDR3 reads CASRGGADTGELFF. CDR3 nucleotide sequence: TGTGCCTCTCGCGGAGGGGCGGACACCGGGGAGCTGTTTTTT.

The gene calls are TRBV7-7 and TRBJ1-3; D gene ambiguous. The CDR3 covers 16 residues. Germline lookup yields CDR1 SSHAT and CDR2 FNYEAQ (reference sequence). Trimming removed 1 base from V and 1 base from J, with 11 bases in between. Here the CDR3 DNA reads TGTGCCAGCAGCTTAGGGTCCCTGACATCTGGAAACACCATATATTTT. This codes for CASSLGSLTSGNTIYF.

The chain is built from TRBV6-5 and TRBJ2-1; TRBD1 matches at 9 bases. The germline gives CDR1 MNHEY, CDR2 SVGAGI. This CDR3 comprises 15 residues. Trimming at V came to 11 bases and at J to 6 bases, leaving 14 bases not matched to a gene. CDR3 in amino acids: CASQLTGGRGNEQFF. The CDR3 DNA reads TGTGCCTCTCAGTTGACAGGGGGACGAGGCAATGAGCAGTTCTTC.

This clone was detected once. The rearrangement links TRBV19 to TRBJ2-2; tentative D call: TRBD1 (5 bases). Trimming removed 1 base from V and 3 bases from J, with 6 bases in between. CDR3 length equals 14 residues. Germline CDR1 reads LNHDA; CDR2 reads SQIVND (reference sequence). The DNA of the CDR3 is TGTGCCAGTAGTATAGTACAGGACACCGGGGAGCTGTTTTTT. It is translated as CASSIVQDTGELFF. Combining the CDR3 with reference TRBV19 and TRBJ2-2 gives the whole variable domain DGGITQSPKYLFRKEGQNVTLSCEQNLNHDAMYWYRQDPGQGLRLIYYSQIVNDFQKGDIAEGYSVSREKKESFPLTVTSAQKNPTAFYLCASSIVQDTGELFFGEGSRLTVL.

V is TRBV6-5 and J is TRBJ1-1, with TRBD1 matching 8 bases. Germline V gives CDR1 MNHEY, CDR2 SVGAGI. The CDR3 contains 13 residues. After removal of 2 bases from V and 8 bases from J, the junction contained 4 bases not matched to a gene. CDR3 bases: TGTGCCAGCAGTTACGGTCAGGGGGCGGAAGCTTTCTTT. It specifies CASSYGQGAEAFF.

The count of this clone is one. The V gene is TRBV7-9, the J gene TRBJ2-2; 11 bases match TRBD2. The CDR3 runs to 16 residues. J gave up 7 bases and V 1 base, and 5 bases lay outside the gene matches. Germline V lookup: CDR1 SEHNR, CDR2 FQNEAQ (reference sequence). In nucleotides, the CDR3 is TGTGCCAGCAGCTTAGGACTAGCGGGGAGTGGCGGGGAGCTGTTTTTT. Protein product: CASSLGLAGSGGELFF.

For this clone: The sample holds other DNA sequences that translate to the same CDR3. The CDR3 loop is CASSELTESYEQYV. DNA of the CDR3: TGTGCCAGCAGTGAGTTAACCGAGTCCTACGAGCAGTACGTC. The chain is built from TRBV6-1 and TRBJ2-7; D is ambiguous. Germline V gene lookup returns CDR1 MNHNS and CDR2 SASEGT. V was cut by 3 bases and J by 1 base, with 10 bases left in between. The length of the CDR3 is 14 residues.

The chain combines TRBV27 with TRBJ1-4; TRBD1 matches at 8 bases. V shed 6 bases, J shed 4 bases, and the junction held 7 bases outside the gene matches. The CDR3 is 15 amino acids. Germline CDR1 is MNHEY and CDR2 is SMNVEV (reference sequence). The CDR3 DNA reads TGTGCCAGCAGGGAAGGACAGGGACGTAATGAAAAACTGTTTTTT. Amino acids: CASREGQGRNEKLFF.

This chain uses TRBV28 with TRBJ2-7; D perhaps matches TRBD2 (5 bases). The CDR3 runs 14 residues. Germline V CDR1 and CDR2: MDHEN, SYDVKM. V shed 4 bases and J shed 3 bases, with 13 bases lying between them. The CDR3 DNA reads TGTGCCAGCAGTTCCAACGGGAAGGTCTACGAGCAGTACTTC. This gives the protein CASSSNGKVYEQYF.

This chain links TRBV18 with TRBJ2-5; a weak D match, TRBD2 (6 bases). The CDR3 is 14 amino acids. With 4 bases removed from V and 4 bases from J, the gap between germline ends came to 13 bases. Germline V gives CDR1 KGHSH, CDR2 LQKENI. The CDR3 coding sequence is TGTGCCAGCTCACAAACGCGGGACTCAGAGACCCAGTACTTC. Translating gives CASSQTRDSETQYF.

The chain carries TRBV5-1 and TRBJ1-1; TRBD1 might be the D (5 bases). CDR3 length equals 15 residues. V was trimmed by 3 bases and J by 0 bases, leaving 12 bases between them. Germline V gene sequence: CDR1 SGHRS, CDR2 YFSETQ. In DNA form, the CDR3 reads TGCGCCAGCAGCTCCGACAGTTCAGTGAACACTGAAGCTTTCTTT. Translating it yields CASSSDSSVNTEAFF.

This clone has a handful of counts. The chain joins TRBV2 to TRBJ2-3; tentatively, D is TRBD1 (5 bases). The length of the CDR3 is 15 residues. The V gene's germline CDR1 is SNHLY and CDR2 FYNNEI. V lost 2 bases, J lost 6 bases, and 15 bases lay in between. CDR3 sequence (DNA): TGTGCCAGCAGTGAAAGTAGGCCTAGGGGCGATACGCAGTATTTT. Translating gives CASSESRPRGDTQYF.

This chain connects TRBV28 to TRBJ1-2; perhaps TRBD1 as D (6 bases). Trimming removed 5 bases at V and 3 bases at J, with 16 bases between. Germline values: CDR1 MDHEN, CDR2 SYDVKM. The CDR3 runs 15 residues. CDR3 loop: CASSPNRVYYYGYTF. The CDR3 DNA is TGTGCCAGCAGTCCGAACAGGGTCTACTACTATGGCTACACCTTC.